The entry below gives a single T cell receptor (beta chain) sequence along with its context. The antigen is not known. This specimen belongs to a study of shared clonotypes between healthy human individuals. Whole-study context: Each donor's CD4 naive and CD4 memory cells filled three plates apiece, CD8 naive two, and CD8 memory one. General study results and limits: When compared with the clonotypes that were shared by all four sorted-subset donors, the non-shared clonotypes turned out to have lower generation probabilities.

CDR1 is MRHNA and CDR2 is SNTAGT in the germline V gene. The length of the CDR3 is 9 residues. Genomic DNA of each subset was evenly split across several immunoSEQ plates. In the original analysis: In the immunoSEQ data, sequences were junction-only and lacked quality scores, so filtering differed. The data were produced by immunoSEQ multiplex PCR, yet TCRdb's version contains in-frame clones alone and is incomplete. V and J calls plus clone size are reproduced from that table; the DNA served to infer D and trimming. The sample records roughly 2 million clones, more than 90% being singletons. This clonotype was sampled from a man between 18 and 29 years old in good health. The chain uses TRBV6-4 and TRBJ2-7, with D unclear. What was sequenced was naive CD4+ T cells sorted from blood. Noted subset: CD45RA+ positively selected. CDR3 loop: CASTLDASV. CDR3 sequence (DNA): TGTGCCAGCACCTTAGACGCCTCTGTC.